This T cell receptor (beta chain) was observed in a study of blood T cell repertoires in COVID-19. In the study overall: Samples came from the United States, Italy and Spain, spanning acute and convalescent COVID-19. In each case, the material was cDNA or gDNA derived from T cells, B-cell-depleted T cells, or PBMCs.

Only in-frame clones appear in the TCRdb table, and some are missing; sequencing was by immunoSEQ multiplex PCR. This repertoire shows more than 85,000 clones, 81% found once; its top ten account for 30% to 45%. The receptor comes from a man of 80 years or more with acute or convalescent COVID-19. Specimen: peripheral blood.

As DNA, the CDR3 is TGTGCCAGCGTATTTCCGGGGAATGGGGTTTACTCAACTAATGAAAAACTGTTTTTT. Translation: CASVFPGNGVYSTNEKLFF. J is TRBJ1-4 and V is TRBV9; D gene unclear. The length of the CDR3 is 19 residues. V dropped 7 bases and J dropped 0 bases, with 25 bases sitting between them. The germline V gene has CDR1 SGDLS and CDR2 YYNGEE.